This TCR beta chain was sequenced during a study of CD8 T cells in Susac syndrome. Study-level results: The study's TCR sequencing and HLA analysis covered a relatively small number of individuals, and the study acknowledged this.

Random hexamers were used to reverse transcribe an amount of about 0.45 to 1 ug RNA. Multiplex PCR with immunoSEQ amplified the TCR beta CDR3 across 54 Vbeta and 13 Jbeta. TCRdb reanalysed the immunoSEQ multiplex PCR reads using MiXCR and keeps one entry per CDR3 protein. There are about 200,000 distinct CDR3 sequences in the sample; roughly 94% occur only once, and around 0.093% lies in the top ten. In the case of this clonotype: What it recognizes is unknown.

Sequencing of TCR beta was performed on blood CD8+ and CD4+ T cells. The CD8+ and CD4+ T cells were isolated magnetically using a negative isolation approach, whereas the TEMRA cells were enriched by FACS. This receptor was identified in a human donor in good health. Material: CD4+ T cells from PBMCs.

The CDR3 protein is CASTRQTNTGELFF. Here the CDR3 DNA reads TGTGCCTCGACGAGGCAAACGAACACCGGGGAGCTGTTTTTT. V usage is TRBV30 and J usage is TRBJ2-2; unclear D gene. Germline CDR1 and CDR2: GTSNPN and SVGIG (reference sequence). V was trimmed by 7 bases and J by 0 bases, leaving 12 bases between them. This CDR3 region has 14 residues.